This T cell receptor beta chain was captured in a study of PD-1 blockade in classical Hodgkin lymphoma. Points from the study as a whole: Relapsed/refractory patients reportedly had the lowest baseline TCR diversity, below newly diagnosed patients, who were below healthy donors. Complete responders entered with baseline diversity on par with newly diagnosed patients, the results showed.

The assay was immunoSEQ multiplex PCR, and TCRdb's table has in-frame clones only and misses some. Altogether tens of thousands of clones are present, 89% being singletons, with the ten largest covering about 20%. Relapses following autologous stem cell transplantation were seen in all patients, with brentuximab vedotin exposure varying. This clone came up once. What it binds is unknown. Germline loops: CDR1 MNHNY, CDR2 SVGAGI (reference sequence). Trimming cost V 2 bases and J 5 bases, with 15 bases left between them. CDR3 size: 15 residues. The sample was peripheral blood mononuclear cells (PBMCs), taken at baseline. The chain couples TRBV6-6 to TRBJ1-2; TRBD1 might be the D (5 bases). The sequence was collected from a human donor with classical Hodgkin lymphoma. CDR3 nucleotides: TGTGCCAGCAGTTACCCGAGCGGAGGGGCTTATGGCTACACCTTC. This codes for CASSYPSGGAYGYTF.